This record looks at one T cell receptor beta chain sequence and its context. This specimen belongs to a study of blood T cell repertoires in COVID-19. Across the whole study: In each case, the material was cDNA or gDNA derived from T cells, B-cell-depleted T cells, or PBMCs.

Repertoires were generated with immunoSEQ multiplex PCR, while TCRdb's copy carries only in-frame clones and drops some. Of roughly 100,000 clones detected, over 75% appear once; the ten largest clones hold about 6.3%. This clonotype was sampled from a human donor in a cohort sampled during active COVID-19. Material for sequencing was peripheral blood.

CDR3 loop: CASSLADNSPLHF. CDR3 nucleotides: TGCGCCAGCAGCTTGGCCGATAATTCACCCCTCCACTTT. The rearrangement joins TRBV5-1 to TRBJ1-6; D unclear. CDR3 length: 13 amino acids. With 0 bases removed from V and 5 bases from J, the gap between germline ends came to 3 bases. Germline loops: CDR1 SGHRS, CDR2 YFSETQ.